Each of the 12 T cell receptor beta chains below was sequenced from the same sample in a study of CD8 T cells in Susac syndrome. Random hexamers were used to reverse transcribe the RNA input (roughly 0.5 to 1 ug). One entry per CDR3 protein results from TCRdb running MiXCR on the immunoSEQ multiplex PCR reads. The table has fewer than 200,000 distinct CDR3 sequences, under 95% seen once. Source material: CD4+ T cells from PBMCs. The receptors were gathered from a human donor in good health.

The V and J genes are TRBV28 and TRBJ2-7; D is tentatively TRBD1 or TRBD2 (5 bases each). Trimming removed 5 bases from V and 6 bases from J, with 17 bases in between. The CDR3 is 14 amino acids. Germline V gene sequence: CDR1 MDHEN, CDR2 SYDVKM. The CDR3 reads CASSLKVHGAEQYF. The CDR3 coding sequence is TGTGCCAGCAGTCTCAAGGTCCACGGGGCCGAGCAGTACTTC.

CDR3 in amino acids: CASSLSSLGERTGYTF. In nucleotides, the CDR3 is TGTGCCAGCAGTTTATCATCCCTTGGGGAAAGGACGGGCTACACCTTC. The rearrangement links TRBV27 to TRBJ1-2, with D unresolved. Per germline, CDR1 MNHEY and CDR2 SMNVEV (reference sequence). V dropped 0 bases and J dropped 8 bases, with 19 bases sitting between them. CDR3 size: 16 residues.

This clonotype was picked up one time. The V gene is TRBV3-1, the J gene TRBJ1-1, with TRBD1 matching 9 bases. The CDR3 is made up of 16 amino acids. The junction had 9 bases not matched to a gene; V was cut back by 4 bases and J by 3 bases. Germline-derived CDR1 and CDR2 are LGHDT and YNNKEL (reference sequence). Written as DNA, the CDR3 is TGTGCCAGCAGCCTGGGACAGGGTGGTACGGACACTGAAGCTTTCTTT. Translated: CASSLGQGGTDTEAFF.

The chain is built from TRBV29-1 and TRBJ2-5; possibly TRBD2 for D (6 bases). Trimming cost V 3 bases and J 5 bases, with 16 bases left between them. Per the germline V gene, CDR1 is SQVTM and CDR2 is ANQGSEA. This CDR3 contains 14 residues. This CDR3 reads CSVDPGTSVETQYF. The CDR3 DNA reads as TGCAGCGTTGACCCCGGGACTTCGGTGGAGACCCAGTACTTC.

The V and J genes are TRBV20-1 and TRBJ2-5; D uncertain. V was pared by 5 bases and J by 2 bases, with 12 bases between. Looked up from germline, CDR1 is DFQATT and CDR2 is SNEGSKA (reference sequence). The CDR3 totals 13 residues. CDR3 region: CSAQGILQETQYF. Here the CDR3 DNA reads TGCAGTGCTCAAGGGATTTTACAAGAGACCCAGTACTTC.

This clonotype has a handful of counts. Germline and junction disagree at one end, which may indicate a read error. The rearrangement joins TRBV4-3 to TRBJ1-6; tentatively, D is TRBD1 (5 bases). This CDR3 contains 14 residues. Germline V gene lookup returns CDR1 LGHNA and CDR2 YSLEER. CDR3 bases: TGTGCCAGCAGCCAAGTACGGGGGAATTCACCCCTCCACTTT. Residues: CASSQVRGNSPLHF.

The chain links TRBV12-3 or TRBV12-4 to TRBJ1-4; maybe TRBD1 (5 bases). Trimming took off 4 bases at V and 11 bases at J, with 17 bases between the two ends. This CDR3 spans 14 amino acids. CDR3 sequence reads: CASSSQGAGRKLFF. CDR3 coding DNA: TGTGCCAGCAGTTCCCAGGGAGCGGGTAGGAAACTGTTTTTT.

V is TRBV19 and J is TRBJ1-5; D ambiguous. The V end lost 7 bases, the J end lost 3 bases, and 10 bases lay between the germline ends. The CDR3 totals 13 residues. CDR1 is LNHDA and CDR2 is SQIVND in the germline V gene (reference sequence). The CDR3 spells CASKEQYNQPQHF. The CDR3 DNA sequence: TGTGCCAGTAAGGAGCAGTACAATCAGCCCCAGCATTTT. The full variable domain, rest sourced from reference TRBV19 and TRBJ1-5, is DGGITQSPKYLFRKEGQNVTLSCEQNLNHDAMYWYRQDPGQGLRLIYYSQIVNDFQKGDIAEGYSVSREKKESFPLTVTSAQKNPTAFYLCASKEQYNQPQHFGDGTRLSIL.

The J gene is TRBJ1-6, the V gene TRBV30; no clear D gene. The CDR3 runs to 13 residues. V lost 0 bases and J lost 7, with 7 bases in between. Germline V CDR1 and CDR2: GTSNPN, SVGIG (reference sequence). The CDR3 DNA reads as TGTGCCTGGAGTGTACCCCCCAATTCACCCCTCCACTTT. Translated: CAWSVPPNSPLHF.

CDR3 in amino acids: CASSSRSDSFTEAFF. Here the CDR3 DNA reads TGTGCCAGCAGCTCGAGATCGGACAGTTTCACTGAAGCTTTCTTT. V gene TRBV7-3 combines with J gene TRBJ1-1, with a possible D match to TRBD1 (6 bases). Trimming stripped 4 bases from V and 4 bases from J, with 16 bases between. In germline, CDR1 is SGHTA, CDR2 FQGTGA. This CDR3 has 15 residues.

This clonotype was seen a few times. The genes are TRBV30 and TRBJ2-7, with D tentatively TRBD1 (7 bases). V was trimmed by 8 bases and J by 2 bases, leaving 13 bases between them. This CDR3 is built from 12 residues. CDR1 GTSNPN and CDR2 SVGIG come from the germline V gene (reference sequence). CDR3 protein: CAGVRGAYEQYF. The CDR3 nucleotides are TGTGCCGGGGTCAGGGGGGCCTACGAGCAGTACTTC. Full variable domain (outside the CDR3, taken from reference TRBV30 and TRBJ2-7): SQTIHQWPATLVQPVGSPLSLECTVEGTSNPNLYWYRQAAGRGLQLLFYSVGIGQISSEVPQNLSASRPQDRQFILSSKKLLLSDSGFYLCAGVRGAYEQYFGPGTRLTVT.

The chain links TRBV4-2 to TRBJ2-1; D ambiguous. Germline V gene data show CDR1 as LGHNA and CDR2 as YNFKEQ. The CDR3 runs 11 residues. The germline V and J ends were trimmed by 2 bases and 8 bases, with 4 bases remaining between them. Here the CDR3 DNA reads TGTGCCAGCAGCCAATGGGATGAGCAGTTCTTC. This translates into CASSQWDEQFF.